This T cell receptor beta chain was documented in a study of blood T cell repertoires in COVID-19. For the study at large: Acute and convalescent COVID-19 specimens originated in the United States, Italy and Spain. Sample material is recorded as cDNA or gDNA derived from T cells, B-cell-depleted T cells, or PBMCs.

In the authors' methods: Reference gene primers were amplified, and this amplification served to estimate nucleated cell counts. Sequencing was performed with immunoSEQ multiplex PCR; in TCRdb, only in-frame clones are kept and a portion is missing. That table is the source of V, J and clone size, and D and trimming were worked out from the DNA. The sample contains a few hundred thousand clones, roughly nine tenths of which appear only once. V was clipped by 0 bases and J by 6 bases; unmatched bases: 7. This CDR3 is 15 amino acids long. CDR1 is MGHRA and CDR2 is YSYEKL in the germline V gene. This clonotype originated in a man aged 18 to 29 with active or convalescent COVID-19. Sequencing input: peripheral blood. The chain links TRBV4-1 to TRBJ2-7; 8 bases line up with TRBD2. CDR3 DNA sequence: TGCGCCAGCAGCCAAGAGGGACTAGTTATTTCCGAGCAGTACTTC. It yields the protein CASSQEGLVISEQYF.